This T cell receptor (beta chain) was recovered during a study of Ad26.COV2.S vaccination and SARS-CoV-2 variants. V lost 2 bases, J lost 4 bases, and 4 bases lay in between. There are 12 residues in the CDR3. Germline CDR1 reads SGHNT; CDR2 reads YYREEE (reference sequence). Profiled with immunoSEQ multiplex PCR; TCRdb holds only in-frame clones, not every one. This table holds over 85,000 clones, 82% found once. This clonotype was obtained from a human donor who had recovered from COVID-19. The chain links TRBV5-4 to TRBJ2-1; no clear D gene. Sequenced material: peripheral blood, taken after recovery from COVID-19. CDR3 sequence: CASSFRYNEQFF. The CDR3 DNA sequence: TGTGCCAGCAGCTTTAGGTACAATGAGCAGTTCTTC.